This T cell receptor beta chain appears in the sequencing data of a study of beta chain features in type 1 diabetes. Points from the study as a whole: Type 1 diabetes patients had TCRB CDR3s that were shorter (moderately but significantly so) in all four CD4+ subsets. Naive, central memory and Treg TCRB repertoires seemed to resemble each other more closely in patients than they did in healthy donors. PCR might favor shorter templates, but any such skew would affect patients and controls equally.

Using CD45RO/CCR7/CD25/CD127/CD95/CD27, CD4+ naive, central memory, regulatory and stem cell-like memory cells were sorted. There are a few counts of this clone. The target antigen is unknown. The CDR3 contains 13 residues. Germline CDR1 is SGHNT and CDR2 is YYREEE (reference sequence). The V and J ends lost 0 bases and 6 bases respectively, with 6 bases between them. The investigators reverse transcribed all of the isolated RNA, so they sequenced expressed TCRB transcripts. Samples of naive, central memory and regulatory T cells yielded a mean of about 3.6 million reads. The method was immunoSEQ multiplex PCR; TCRdb's version includes in-frame clones alone and lacks a portion of them. Here the sample spans a few hundred thousand clones, more than 11% being singletons.

The TCR sequence derives from a young man with type 1 diabetes. The specimen was naive CD4+ T cells from blood. The chain is built from TRBV5-4 and TRBJ2-2; unclear D gene. The CDR3 is CASSLDSPGELFF. The CDR3 bases are TGTGCCAGCAGCTTGGACAGCCCCGGGGAGCTGTTTTTT.